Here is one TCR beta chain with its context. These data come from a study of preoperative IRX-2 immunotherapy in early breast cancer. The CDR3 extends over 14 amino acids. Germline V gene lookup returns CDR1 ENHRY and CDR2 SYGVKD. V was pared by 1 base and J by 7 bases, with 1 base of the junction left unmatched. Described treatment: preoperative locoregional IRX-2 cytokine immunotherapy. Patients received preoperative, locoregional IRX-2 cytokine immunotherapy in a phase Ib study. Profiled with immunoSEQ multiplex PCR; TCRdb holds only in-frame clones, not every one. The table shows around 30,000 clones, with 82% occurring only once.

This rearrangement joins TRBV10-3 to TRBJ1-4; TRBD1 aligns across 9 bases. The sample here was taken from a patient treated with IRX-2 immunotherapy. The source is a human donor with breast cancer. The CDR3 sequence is CAISEWTGVEKLFF. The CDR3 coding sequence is TGTGCCATCAGTGAGTGGACAGGGGTTGAAAAACTGTTTTTT.